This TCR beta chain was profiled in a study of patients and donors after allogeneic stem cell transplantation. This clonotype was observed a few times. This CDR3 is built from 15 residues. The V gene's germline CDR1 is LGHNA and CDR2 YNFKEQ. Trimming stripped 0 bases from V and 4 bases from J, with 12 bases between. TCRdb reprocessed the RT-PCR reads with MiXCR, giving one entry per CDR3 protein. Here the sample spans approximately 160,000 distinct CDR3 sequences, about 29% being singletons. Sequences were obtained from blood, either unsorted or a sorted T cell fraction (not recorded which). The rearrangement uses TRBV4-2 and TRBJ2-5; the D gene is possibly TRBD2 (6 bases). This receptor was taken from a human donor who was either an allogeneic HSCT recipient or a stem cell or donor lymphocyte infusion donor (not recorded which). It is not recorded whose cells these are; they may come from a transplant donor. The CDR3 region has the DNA TGTGCCAGCAGCCAAGATAACCTAGCGACAGAGACCCAGTACTTC. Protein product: CASSQDNLATETQYF.